These 32 T cell receptor beta chains came from one sample sequenced in a study of blood T cell repertoires in COVID-19. Clones were sequenced by immunoSEQ multiplex PCR, and TCRdb holds only the in-frame ones, with some missing. The table has around 250,000 clones, roughly 79% seen once; the top ten hold about 2%. What was sequenced was peripheral blood. The origin of the receptors is a woman of 80 years or more with acute or convalescent COVID-19.

This rearrangement joins TRBV18 to TRBJ2-4; TRBD2 is a possible D gene (6 bases). Deletions cut 2 bases from V and 0 bases from J, with 17 bases between. The CDR3 has 18 amino acids. CDR1 is KGHSH and CDR2 is LQKENI in the germline V gene. The CDR3 nucleotides are TGTGCCAGCTCACCAAGTGAGAGCGGGCTCTCAGCCAAAAACATTCAGTACTTC. Translation gives CASSPSESGLSAKNIQYF.

This chain joins TRBV6-2 or TRBV6-3 and TRBJ2-5; TRBD1 is a possible D gene (8 bases). Germline V CDR1 and CDR2: MNHEY, SVGEGT. This CDR3 is 16 amino acids long. V was shortened by 5 bases and J by 1 base, with 17 bases between the two germline ends. The CDR3 DNA sequence: TGTGCCAGCAGTGCGGGGGACAGGCGACCCCAAGAGACCCAGTACTTC. Translating it yields CASSAGDRRPQETQYF.

This clone was observed once. The chain employs TRBV5-6 and TRBJ1-1, with TRBD1 as a possible D gene (5 bases). CDR1 and CDR2 (germline): SGHDT, YYEEEE. Trimming stripped 6 bases from V and 6 bases from J, with 15 bases between. The CDR3 is 13 amino acids. In nucleotides, the CDR3 is TGTGCCAGCACCCCGACGGGGGTAGCTGAAGCTTTCTTT. Protein sequence: CASTPTGVAEAFF.

J is TRBJ1-2 and V is TRBV7-9, with TRBD1 identical over 7 bases. CDR1 and CDR2 from the germline V gene are SEHNR and FQNEAQ (reference sequence). CDR3 size: 14 residues. J lost 3 bases, V lost 1 base, and 2 bases had no gene match. The CDR3 loop reads CASSLEQGHYGYTF. The CDR3 bases are TGTGCCAGCAGCTTAGAACAGGGGCACTATGGCTACACCTTC. The variable domain in full, completed from reference TRBV7-9 and TRBJ1-2, reads DTGVSQNPRHKITKRGQNVTFRCDPISEHNRLYWYRQTLGQGPEFLTYFQNEAQLEKSRLLSDRFSAERPKGSFSTLEIQRTEQGDSAMYLCASSLEQGHYGYTFGSGTRLTVV.

The V gene is TRBV15, the J gene TRBJ2-5; TRBD2 matches at 7 bases. In germline, CDR1 is LNHNV, CDR2 YYDKDF (reference sequence). This CDR3 region has 16 residues. V shed 0 bases, J shed 6 bases, and the junction held 10 bases outside the gene matches. The CDR3 DNA reads as TGTGCCACCAGCAGAGAAACTAGCGCGGGGTTGAAGACCCAGTACTTC. It encodes CATSRETSAGLKTQYF. The full variable domain, rest sourced from reference TRBV15 and TRBJ2-5, is DAMVIQNPRYQVTQFGKPVTLSCSQTLNHNVMYWYQQKSSQAPKLLFHYYDKDFNNEADTPDNFQSRRPNTSFCFLDIRSPGLGDTAMYLCATSRETSAGLKTQYFGPGTRLLVL.

This sequence joins TRBV4-3 and TRBJ1-1; D gene unclear. V lost 3 bases and J lost 0, with 11 bases in between. This CDR3 contains 15 residues. CDR1 and CDR2 from the germline V gene are LGHNA and YSLEER. CDR3 in DNA: TGCGCCAGCAGCCACTCCCACAGAGTGAACACTGAAGCTTTCTTT. This encodes CASSHSHRVNTEAFF.

The chain is built from TRBV12-3 or TRBV12-4 and TRBJ1-1; D is ambiguous. Between the trimmed V and J ends, which lost 7 bases and 0 bases, there was a span of 9 bases. This CDR3 has 13 residues. CDR3 DNA sequence: TGTGCCAGCACCCTCCTAATGAACACTGAAGCTTTCTTT. The encoded protein is CASTLLMNTEAFF.

This clone appeared a single time. The rearrangement joins TRBV11-2 to TRBJ1-5; 7 nucleotides match TRBD1. V was pared by 1 base and J by 11 bases, with 8 bases of the junction left unmatched. There are 14 residues in the CDR3. Germline assignment: CDR1 SGHAT and CDR2 FQNNGV. The CDR3 DNA is TGTGCCAGCAGCTTAGGAGGGGGCGCACAGTCCCAGCATTTT. Its protein is CASSLGGGAQSQHF.

The chain couples TRBV7-9 to TRBJ2-1, with TRBD1 as a possible D gene (6 bases). Trimming left V 1 base short and J 7 bases short, with 11 bases between. The CDR3 extends over 14 amino acids. Germline values: CDR1 SEHNR, CDR2 FQNEAQ (reference sequence). The CDR3, as DNA: TGTGCCAGCAGCTTAGTACAGGGCATAAATGAGCAGTTCTTC. It encodes CASSLVQGINEQFF.

The J gene is TRBJ1-6, the V gene TRBV5-6; 7 bases agree with TRBD1. Trimming cost V 4 bases and J 7 bases; bases outside gene matches: 8. The CDR3 is made up of 15 amino acids. Germline V gene sequence: CDR1 SGHDT, CDR2 YYEEEE. CDR3: CASSGNRGRNSPLHF. The CDR3 DNA reads TGTGCCAGCAGCGGAAACAGGGGAAGAAATTCACCCCTCCACTTT.

V and J are TRBV7-3 and TRBJ2-6; D not certain. Trimming cost V 5 bases and J 0 bases, with 11 bases left between them. CDR1 and CDR2 from the germline V gene are SGHTA and FQGTGA. The CDR3 has 16 residues. CDR3 nucleotides: TGTGCCAGCAGCAAAGCTTTCGGCTCTGGGGCCAACGTCCTGACTTTC. Residues: CASSKAFGSGANVLTF.

Written as DNA, the CDR3 is TGTGCCAGCAGCCAAAGTGGGCCCCAAGAGACCCAGTACTTC. Translated, it gives CASSQSGPQETQYF. This chain connects TRBV3-1 (or the pseudogene TRBV3-2) to TRBJ2-5; D call uncertain. Trimming left V 2 bases short and J 1 base short, with 8 bases between. Germline V gene data show CDR1 as LGHDT and CDR2 as YNNKEL (reference sequence). This CDR3 comprises 14 residues.

Only a few counts were recorded for this clone. The chain recombines TRBV2 with TRBJ1-2; TRBD1 aligns across 11 bases. V shed 6 bases, J shed 8 bases, and the junction held 8 bases outside the gene matches. Germline-derived CDR1 and CDR2 are SNHLY and FYNNEI. CDR3 length: 14 residues. The CDR3 region has the DNA TGTGCCAGCAGGACCGGGACAGGGGGTTCGGGCTACACCTTC. Translated: CASRTGTGGSGYTF.

The J gene is TRBJ2-5, the V gene TRBV15; D remains unclear. This CDR3 contains 14 residues. Germline values: CDR1 LNHNV, CDR2 YYDKDF (reference sequence). With 0 bases removed from V and 2 bases from J, the gap between germline ends came to 7 bases. As DNA, the CDR3 is TGTGCCACCAGCAGAGATCGCAGGCAAGAGACCCAGTACTTC. Translated, it gives CATSRDRRQETQYF.

In the case of this clone: In the same sample, other DNA sequences code for this CDR3. The chain employs TRBV12-3 or TRBV12-4 and TRBJ1-2; tentative D call: TRBD1 (5 bases). The CDR3 extends over 13 amino acids. Deletions cut 3 bases from V and 2 bases from J, with 7 bases between. The CDR3 here is CASSLGGNYGYTF. The CDR3 coding sequence is TGTGCCAGCAGTTTGGGGGGAAACTATGGCTACACCTTC.

The chain employs TRBV6-5 and TRBJ1-4; 8 positions agree with TRBD1. CDR1 is MNHEY, CDR2 SVGAGI, per germline. The CDR3 is 16 amino acids. V lost 0 bases and J lost 5; bases outside the gene matches: 5. CDR3 nucleotides: TGTGCCAGCAGTTACTCGCCTACAGGGGGAAATGAAAAACTGTTTTTT. Amino acid sequence: CASSYSPTGGNEKLFF.

The chain recombines TRBV7-9 with TRBJ1-4; D gene ambiguous. CDR1 is SEHNR, CDR2 FQNEAQ, per germline (reference sequence). Between the trimmed V and J ends, which lost 1 base and 2 bases, there was a span of 8 bases. The CDR3 is made up of 15 amino acids. For the CDR3, the DNA is TGTGCCAGCAGCTTAGGAGGGTCGACTAATGAAAAACTGTTTTTT. Protein product: CASSLGGSTNEKLFF.

This rearrangement joins TRBV11-2 to TRBJ2-2, with 12 bases fitting TRBD2. The CDR3 extends over 18 amino acids. From germline, CDR1 is SGHAT and CDR2 FQNNGV. V was pared by 2 bases and J by 6 bases, with 10 bases of the junction left unmatched. The CDR3 is CASSLRLAGGGGAGELFF. The CDR3 DNA sequence: TGTGCCAGCAGCTTACGGCTAGCGGGAGGGGGAGGCGCCGGGGAGCTGTTTTTT.

This sequence joins TRBV3-1 (or the pseudogene TRBV3-2) and TRBJ2-7, with 10 bases lining up with TRBD2. The length of the CDR3 is 14 residues. The germline CDR1 and CDR2 sequences are LGHDT and YNNKEL (reference sequence). V shed 1 base, J shed 4 bases, and the junction held 1 base outside the gene matches. Here the CDR3 reads CASSQASGGYEQYF. The CDR3 DNA follows: TGTGCCAGCAGCCAAGCTAGCGGGGGATACGAGCAGTACTTC.

The rearrangement joins TRBV3-1 (or the pseudogene TRBV3-2) to TRBJ2-2, with D unclear. V was clipped by 4 bases and J by 2 bases, with 5 bases between them. The CDR3 consists of 13 residues. Germline CDR1 LGHDT, CDR2 YNNKEL (reference sequence). The DNA of the CDR3 is TGTGCCAGCAGCCCGCGCAACACCGGGGAGCTGTTTTTT. Residues: CASSPRNTGELFF.

CDR3 sequence: CASSKAPDRDHEQYF. In DNA, the CDR3 is TGTGCCAGCAGCAAAGCCCCCGACAGGGACCACGAGCAGTACTTC. The chain links TRBV21-1 to TRBJ2-7; no check of the table's D call, TRBD1, against the DNA was made. TRBV21-1 represents a pseudogene. The CDR3 is 15 amino acids.

The chain carries TRBV14 and TRBJ2-7; D is uncertain. V lost 4 bases and J 5 bases, leaving 12 bases between the germline ends. From germline, CDR1 is SGHDN and CDR2 FVKESK. The CDR3 is made up of 13 amino acids. The CDR3 DNA is TGTGCCAGCAGCCCTCGTTTCACAGACGAGCAGTACTTC. As protein: CASSPRFTDEQYF.

This chain links TRBV4-1 with TRBJ1-1; possible D gene TRBD1, 5 bases. Trimming removed 4 bases at V and 0 bases at J, with 9 bases between. This CDR3 has 14 amino acids. The germline V gene encodes CDR1 MGHRA and CDR2 YSYEKL. CDR3 amino acids: CASSPRTLNTEAFF. CDR3 in DNA: TGCGCCAGCAGCCCGCGGACACTGAACACTGAAGCTTTCTTT.

The V and J genes are TRBV11-3 and TRBJ2-1; no clear D gene. CDR1 is SGHNT, CDR2 YENEEA, per germline. CDR3 size: 12 residues. V was shortened by 4 bases and J by 8 bases, with 9 bases between the two germline ends. The CDR3 loop is CASSSGPDEQFF. The CDR3 DNA is TGTGCCAGCAGCTCTGGGCCCGATGAGCAGTTCTTC.

The chain couples TRBV18 to TRBJ1-1, with D uncertain. Germline CDR1 reads KGHSH; CDR2 reads LQKENI. V was trimmed by 5 bases and J by 1 base, leaving 8 bases between them. The CDR3 is made up of 13 amino acids. The DNA for the CDR3 is TGTGCCAGCTCATCGGCAGGGAACACTGAAGCTTTCTTT. It translates to CASSSAGNTEAFF. Variable domain in full (rest from reference TRBV18 and TRBJ1-1): NAGVMQNPRHLVRRRGQEARLRCSPMKGHSHVYWYRQLPEEGLKFMVYLQKENIIDESGMPKERFSAEFPKEGPSILRIQQVVRGDSAAYFCASSSAGNTEAFFGQGTRLTVV.

The rearrangement links TRBV11-1 to TRBJ1-4; 7 nucleotides line up with TRBD1. V was pared by 5 bases and J by 8 bases, with 11 bases of the junction left unmatched. Germline CDR1 SGHAT, CDR2 FQDESV (reference sequence). CDR3 length: 15 residues. As DNA, the CDR3 is TGTGCCAGCAGCCGTACGACAGGGATTGGGGAAAAACTGTTTTTT. Translation gives CASSRTTGIGEKLFF.

The V call is TRBV7-9, the J call TRBJ1-1; no clear D. In germline, CDR1 is SEHNR, CDR2 FQNEAQ (reference sequence). V gave up 6 bases and J gave up 6 bases, with 14 bases separating them. CDR3 length equals 13 residues. The CDR3 sequence is CASSLEVTAEAFF. The CDR3 bases are TGTGCCAGCAGTTTGGAGGTTACGGCTGAAGCTTTCTTT.

The chain joins TRBV28 to TRBJ2-1; D is undetermined. CDR1 and CDR2 (germline): MDHEN, SYDVKM. The V end was cut by 2 bases, the J end by 7 bases, with 6 bases between. The CDR3 covers 12 residues. The CDR3 is CASSLRQNEQFF. DNA for the CDR3: TGTGCCAGCAGTTTACGCCAGAATGAGCAGTTCTTC.

The sample holds a few counts of this clone. The J gene is TRBJ1-1, the V gene TRBV3-1 (or the pseudogene TRBV3-2), with TRBD1 matching over 7 bases. The ends lost 5 bases at V and 11 bases at J; junction bases unmatched: 11. Looked up from germline, CDR1 is LGHDT and CDR2 is YNNKEL (reference sequence). This CDR3 has 13 residues. As DNA, the CDR3 is TGTGCCAGCAGCTACCGGGACAGCAAGAGGGCTTTCTTT. This codes for CASSYRDSKRAFF.

This chain uses TRBV28 with TRBJ2-1, with 11 bases fitting TRBD2. V dropped 4 bases and J dropped 4; count of bases not matched to a gene: 6. The germline gives CDR1 MDHEN, CDR2 SYDVKM. The CDR3 consists of 16 residues. The DNA of the CDR3 is TGTGCCAGCAGTTCCTTAGCGGGAGGGCCTTACAATGAGCAGTTCTTC. Amino acids: CASSSLAGGPYNEQFF.

This chain joins TRBV28 and TRBJ1-5; possibly TRBD1 for D (5 bases). The germline V gene encodes CDR1 MDHEN and CDR2 SYDVKM. Deletions cut 6 bases from V and 3 bases from J, with 9 bases between. This CDR3 region has 13 residues. The CDR3 loop reads CASSDRANQPQHF. CDR3 DNA: TGTGCCAGCAGCGACAGAGCCAATCAGCCCCAGCATTTT.

In this sample, this clone turned up once. The rearrangement links TRBV9 to TRBJ2-1, with TRBD2 matching 9 bases. V dropped 3 bases and J dropped 2; count of bases not matched to a gene: 3. The CDR3 extends over 15 amino acids. Germline V lookup: CDR1 SGDLS, CDR2 YYNGEE. The CDR3 bases are TGTGCCAGCAGCGACCTAGCGGGAACCTACAATGAGCAGTTCTTC. This encodes CASSDLAGTYNEQFF.